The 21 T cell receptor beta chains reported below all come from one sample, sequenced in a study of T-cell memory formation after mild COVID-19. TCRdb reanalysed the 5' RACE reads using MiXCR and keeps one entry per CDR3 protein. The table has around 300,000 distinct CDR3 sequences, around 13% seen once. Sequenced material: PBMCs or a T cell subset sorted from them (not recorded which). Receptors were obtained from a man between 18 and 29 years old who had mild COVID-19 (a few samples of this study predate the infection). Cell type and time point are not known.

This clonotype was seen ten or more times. CDR3: CASRWEGTEAFF. DNA for the CDR3: TGTGCCAGCAGGTGGGAGGGCACTGAAGCTTTCTTT. The chain links TRBV12-3 or TRBV12-4 to TRBJ1-1; D gene ambiguous. This CDR3 contains 12 residues. V was pared by 6 bases and J by 4 bases, with 9 bases between.

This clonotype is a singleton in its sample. The CDR3 here is CASSGAGTSYEQYF. The CDR3 nucleotides are TGTGCCAGCAGTGGGGCAGGGACGTCCTACGAGCAGTACTTC. The rearrangement uses TRBV2 and TRBJ2-7; D tentatively fits TRBD1 or TRBD2 (5 bases each). Germline V gene data show CDR1 as SNHLY and CDR2 as FYNNEI. V lost 4 bases to trimming and J lost 1 base, with 11 bases between them. The CDR3 totals 14 residues.

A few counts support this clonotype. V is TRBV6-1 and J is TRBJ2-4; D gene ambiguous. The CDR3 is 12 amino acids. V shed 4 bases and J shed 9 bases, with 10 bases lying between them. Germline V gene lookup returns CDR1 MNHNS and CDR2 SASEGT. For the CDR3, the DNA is TGTGCCAGCAGTGTCACGGGCCCCATTCAGTACTTC. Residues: CASSVTGPIQYF.

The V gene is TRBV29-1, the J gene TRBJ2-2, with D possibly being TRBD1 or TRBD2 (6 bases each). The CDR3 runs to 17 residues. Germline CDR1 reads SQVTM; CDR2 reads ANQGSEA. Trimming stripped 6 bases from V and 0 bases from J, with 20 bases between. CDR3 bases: TGCAGCGTGAGGGGGACCCTGGGGGGCTCGAACACCGGGGAGCTGTTTTTT. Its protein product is CSVRGTLGGSNTGELFF.

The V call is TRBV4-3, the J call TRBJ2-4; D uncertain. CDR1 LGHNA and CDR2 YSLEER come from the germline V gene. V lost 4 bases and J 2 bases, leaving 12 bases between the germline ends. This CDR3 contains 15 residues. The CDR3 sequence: CASSPQVGSKNIQYF. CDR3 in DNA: TGCGCCAGCAGCCCCCAAGTGGGGTCCAAAAACATTCAGTACTTC.

CDR3 residues: CASSSTLQGAGTEAFF. The CDR3 nucleotides are TGCGCCAGCAGCTCCACTCTCCAGGGGGCCGGAACTGAAGCTTTCTTT. The chain recombines TRBV5-1 with TRBJ1-1; TRBD1 agrees at 8 bases. J was trimmed by 5 bases and V by 3 bases; bases with no gene match: 12. Germline loops: CDR1 SGHRS, CDR2 YFSETQ. The CDR3 totals 16 residues.

CDR3 coding DNA: TGTGCCAGCAGTAATGAACTAGCGGGGGGTATCACAGATACGCAGTATTTT. This sequence encodes CASSNELAGGITDTQYF. The chain couples TRBV5-4 to TRBJ2-3; 12 bases line up with TRBD2. The trim removed 5 bases at V and 2 bases at J, leaving 9 bases unmatched. This CDR3 is built from 17 residues. Germline V gene sequence: CDR1 SGHNT, CDR2 YYREEE (reference sequence).

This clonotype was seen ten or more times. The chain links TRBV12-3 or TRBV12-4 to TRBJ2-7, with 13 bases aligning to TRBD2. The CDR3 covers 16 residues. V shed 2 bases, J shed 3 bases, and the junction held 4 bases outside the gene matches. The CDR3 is CASSLPGLAGFYEQYF. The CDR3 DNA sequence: TGTGCCAGCAGTTTACCGGGACTAGCGGGGTTCTACGAGCAGTACTTC.

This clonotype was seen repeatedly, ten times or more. The DNA for the CDR3 is TGCAGTGCTAGAGGACTAGCGGGGGAGCCGCGAGTGAGAGATACGCAGTATTTT. Its protein is CSARGLAGEPRVRDTQYF. V gene TRBV20-1 combines with J gene TRBJ2-3; 12 nucleotides match TRBD2. J was trimmed by 5 bases and V by 1 base; bases with no gene match: 13. CDR1 and CDR2 (germline): DFQATT, SNEGSKA (reference sequence). The CDR3 runs 18 residues.

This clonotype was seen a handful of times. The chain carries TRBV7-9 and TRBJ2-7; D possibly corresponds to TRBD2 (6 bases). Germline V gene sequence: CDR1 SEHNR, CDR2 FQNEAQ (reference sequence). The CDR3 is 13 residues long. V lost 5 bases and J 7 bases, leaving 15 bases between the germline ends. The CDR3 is CASSTGAAGEQYF. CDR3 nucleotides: TGTGCCAGCAGCACCGGGGCGGCGGGGGAGCAGTACTTC.

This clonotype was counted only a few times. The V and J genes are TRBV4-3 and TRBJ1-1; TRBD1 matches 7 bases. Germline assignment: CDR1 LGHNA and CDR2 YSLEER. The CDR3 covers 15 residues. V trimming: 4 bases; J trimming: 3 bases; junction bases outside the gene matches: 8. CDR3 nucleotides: TGCGCCAGCAGCCCAGGGGGGGGGCGTGACACTGAAGCTTTCTTT. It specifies CASSPGGGRDTEAFF.

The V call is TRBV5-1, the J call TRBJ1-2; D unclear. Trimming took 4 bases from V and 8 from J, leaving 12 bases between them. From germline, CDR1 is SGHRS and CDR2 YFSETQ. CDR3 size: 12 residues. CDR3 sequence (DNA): TGCGCCAGCAGCGGTCAAAGAGGCGGCTACACCTTC. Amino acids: CASSGQRGGYTF.

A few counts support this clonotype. CDR3 loop: CSVESGQGETYEQYF. CDR3 DNA: TGCAGCGTTGAATCCGGACAGGGGGAAACCTACGAGCAGTACTTC. The chain couples TRBV29-1 to TRBJ2-7, with 10 nucleotides matching TRBD1. Germline CDR1 and CDR2: SQVTM and ANQGSEA. The V gene end was trimmed by 2 bases and the J gene end by 2 bases; junction bases not matched to a gene: 6. The CDR3 length is 15 residues.

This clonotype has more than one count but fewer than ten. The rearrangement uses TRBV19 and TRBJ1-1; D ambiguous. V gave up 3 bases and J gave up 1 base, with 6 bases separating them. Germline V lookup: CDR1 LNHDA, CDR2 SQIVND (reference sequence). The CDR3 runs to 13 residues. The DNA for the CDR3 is TGTGCCAGTAGTATTCGGGCGAACACTGAAGCTTTCTTT. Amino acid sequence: CASSIRANTEAFF.

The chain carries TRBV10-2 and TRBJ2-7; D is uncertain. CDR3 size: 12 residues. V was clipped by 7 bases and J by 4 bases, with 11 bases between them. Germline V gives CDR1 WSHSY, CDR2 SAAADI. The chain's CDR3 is CASISPAYEQYF. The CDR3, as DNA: TGCGCCAGCATATCACCCGCTTACGAGCAGTACTTC.

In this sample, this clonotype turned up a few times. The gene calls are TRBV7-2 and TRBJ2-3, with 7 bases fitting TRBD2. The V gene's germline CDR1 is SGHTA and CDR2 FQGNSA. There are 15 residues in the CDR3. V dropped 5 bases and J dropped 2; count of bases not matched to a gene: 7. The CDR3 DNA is TGTGCCAGCAGCCGGGACTACCTATCCACAGATACGCAGTATTTT. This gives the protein CASSRDYLSTDTQYF.

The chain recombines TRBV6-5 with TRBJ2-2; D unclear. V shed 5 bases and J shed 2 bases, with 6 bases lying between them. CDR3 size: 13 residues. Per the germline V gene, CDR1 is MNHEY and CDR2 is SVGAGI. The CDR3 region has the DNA TGTGCCAGCAGTCCCTTCAACACCGGGGAGCTGTTTTTT. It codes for CASSPFNTGELFF.

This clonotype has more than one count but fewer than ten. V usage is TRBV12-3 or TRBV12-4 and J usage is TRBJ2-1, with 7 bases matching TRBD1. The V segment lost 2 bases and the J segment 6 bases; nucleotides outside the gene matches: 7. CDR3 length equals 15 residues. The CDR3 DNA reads TGTGCCAGCAGTTTAATGAGGGGGCGGCCCAATGAGCAGTTCTTC. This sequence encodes CASSLMRGRPNEQFF.

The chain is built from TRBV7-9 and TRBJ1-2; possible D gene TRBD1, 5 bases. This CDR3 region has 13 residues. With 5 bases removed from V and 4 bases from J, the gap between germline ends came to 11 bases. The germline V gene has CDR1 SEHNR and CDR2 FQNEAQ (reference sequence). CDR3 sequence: CASSLWGSYGYTF. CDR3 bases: TGTGCCAGCAGCCTGTGGGGGAGCTATGGCTACACCTTC.

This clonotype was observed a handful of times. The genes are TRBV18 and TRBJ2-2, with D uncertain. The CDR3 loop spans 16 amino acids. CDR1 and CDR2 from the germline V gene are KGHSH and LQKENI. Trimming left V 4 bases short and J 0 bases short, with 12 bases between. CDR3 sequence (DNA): TGTGCCAGCTCACGAGGTTTCGGTGCGAACACCGGGGAGCTGTTTTTT. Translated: CASSRGFGANTGELFF.

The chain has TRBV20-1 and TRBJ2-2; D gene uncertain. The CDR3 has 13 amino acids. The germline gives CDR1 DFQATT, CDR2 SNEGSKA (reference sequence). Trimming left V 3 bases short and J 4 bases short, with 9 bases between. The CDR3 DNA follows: TGCAGTGCTAGTTGGCGGTCCACCGGGGAGCTGTTTTTT. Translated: CSASWRSTGELFF.